These 19 T cell receptor beta chains were all obtained from the same sample, sequenced in a study of pediatric ulcerative colitis. Libraries were prepared by immunoSEQ multiplex PCR; TCRdb keeps only in-frame clonotypes and omits some of them. The sample lists 35,000 to 45,000 clones; 65% to 85% were seen once. The rectum was sampled with one to two pinch biopsies at colonoscopy. Source material: gut tissue. Source of these receptors: a boy between 5 and 17 years old with severe ulcerative colitis.

As DNA, the CDR3 is TGTGCCAGCAGCCTAGGGGACAGGGACTATGGCTACACCTTC. Translated: CASSLGDRDYGYTF. The chain employs TRBV5-6 and TRBJ1-2, with 9 bases lining up with TRBD1. This CDR3 contains 14 residues. Trimming at V came to 4 bases and at J to 3 bases, leaving 4 bases not matched to a gene. Germline V gene data show CDR1 as SGHDT and CDR2 as YYEEEE.

The chain is built from TRBV19 and TRBJ1-1; 10 bases fit TRBD1. CDR1 is LNHDA and CDR2 is SQIVND in the germline V gene (reference sequence). With 7 bases clipped from V and 4 bases from J, the junction kept 6 bases outside the gene matches. The CDR3 loop spans 14 amino acids. DNA for the CDR3: TGTGCCAGTACCCTGGGACAGGGGCCCACTGAAGCTTTCTTT. Its protein is CASTLGQGPTEAFF.

The DNA for the CDR3 is TGTGCCAGCTCGTCAAACAGGGGAGCAGGGGAAAAACTGTTTTTT. Translation gives CASSSNRGAGEKLFF. V is TRBV18 and J is TRBJ1-4; 7 bases map to TRBD1. Germline trimming cut 6 bases from V and 8 bases from J; bases unmatched to any gene: 12. The CDR3 contains 15 residues. Per germline, CDR1 KGHSH and CDR2 LQKENI.

The gene calls are TRBV6-1 and TRBJ1-5, with 7 bases that match TRBD1. Losses at the gene ends were 4 bases for V and 1 base for J; bases not matched to a gene: 19. CDR3 size: 20 residues. Germline assignment: CDR1 MNHNS and CDR2 SASEGT. This CDR3 reads CASSVPRVTGRFGSNQPQHF. The CDR3 DNA sequence: TGTGCCAGCAGTGTACCTCGTGTGACAGGGAGATTTGGCAGCAATCAGCCCCAGCATTTT.

V and J are TRBV14 and TRBJ1-2, with a weak D call TRBD1 (6 bases). CDR3 size: 12 residues. Germline CDR1 is SGHDN and CDR2 is FVKESK. Trimming cost V 3 bases and J 5 bases, with 7 bases left between them. CDR3 nucleotide sequence: TGTGCCAGCAGCCAGGACAGATATGGCTACACCTTC. Protein sequence: CASSQDRYGYTF.

V is TRBV4-1 and J is TRBJ2-7; TRBD1 aligns across 10 bases. This CDR3 spans 16 amino acids. Germline-derived CDR1 and CDR2 are MGHRA and YSYEKL. Trimming cost V 4 bases and J 3 bases; bases outside gene matches: 9. The CDR3 DNA is TGCGCCAGCAGCCCAGGACCCAGGACAGGGGGCTACGAGCAGTACTTC. Protein sequence: CASSPGPRTGGYEQYF.

There are a few counts of this clone. This chain uses TRBV5-1 with TRBJ1-2; the D gene is possibly TRBD1 (5 bases). The CDR3 runs to 12 residues. CDR1 is SGHRS and CDR2 is YFSETQ in the germline V gene. V lost 3 bases and J 7 bases, leaving 10 bases between the germline ends. This CDR3 reads CASSSGVGGYTF. The CDR3 nucleotides are TGCGCCAGCAGCTCGGGGGTAGGTGGCTACACCTTC.

The chain uses TRBV6-1 and TRBJ1-3, with unresolved D. This CDR3 comprises 11 residues. CDR1 is MNHNS, CDR2 SASEGT, per germline. Deletions cut 8 bases from V and 9 bases from J, with 11 bases between. The CDR3 DNA follows: TGTGCCAGCCAGGTGGATCGCACCATATATTTT. Protein product: CASQVDRTIYF.

In its sample, this clone was seen a few times. The rearrangement links TRBV19 to TRBJ1-1, with TRBD1 as a possible D gene (5 bases). CDR1 and CDR2 (germline): LNHDA, SQIVND (reference sequence). Trimming stripped 4 bases from V and 8 bases from J, with 14 bases between. The CDR3 extends over 13 amino acids. The DNA for the CDR3 is TGTGCCAGTAGTACCGGGACGGCCTCCGAAGCTTTCTTT. Residues: CASSTGTASEAFF.

This clone came up a few times. The V gene is TRBV27, the J gene TRBJ2-2, with TRBD1 as a possible D gene (6 bases). The CDR3 is 13 amino acids. With 6 bases removed from V and 1 base from J, the gap between germline ends came to 6 bases. Germline values: CDR1 MNHEY, CDR2 SMNVEV (reference sequence). This CDR3 reads CASRGQNTGELFF. The CDR3 DNA sequence: TGTGCCAGCAGGGGACAGAACACCGGGGAGCTGTTTTTT.

The rearrangement uses TRBV30 and TRBJ1-1; D remains ambiguous. Germline CDR1 reads GTSNPN; CDR2 reads SVGIG (reference sequence). CDR3 length equals 11 residues. V was shortened by 1 base and J by 7 bases, with 7 bases between the two germline ends. CDR3 sequence reads: CAWSGNVEAFF. As DNA, the CDR3 is TGTGCCTGGAGTGGAAACGTTGAAGCTTTCTTT. Full variable domain (missing parts from reference TRBV30 and TRBJ1-1): SQTIHQWPATLVQPVGSPLSLECTVEGTSNPNLYWYRQAAGRGLQLLFYSVGIGQISSEVPQNLSASRPQDRQFILSSKKLLLSDSGFYLCAWSGNVEAFFGQGTRLTVV.

The chain joins TRBV20-1 to TRBJ2-5; D is unclear. V was trimmed by 6 bases and J by 4 bases, leaving 9 bases between them. Germline V lookup: CDR1 DFQATT, CDR2 SNEGSKA (reference sequence). There are 11 residues in the CDR3. As DNA, the CDR3 is TGCAGTGCCCTTCTCCGAGAGACCCAGTACTTC. Translation: CSALLRETQYF.

This clone was picked up one time. The CDR3: CATSRDTLGEKLFF. The CDR3 DNA follows: TGTGCCACCAGCAGAGATACCCTTGGGGAAAAACTGTTTTTT. This chain connects TRBV15 to TRBJ1-4; D is unclear. V was shortened by 0 bases and J by 8 bases, with 10 bases between the two germline ends. Germline values: CDR1 LNHNV, CDR2 YYDKDF (reference sequence). This CDR3 region has 14 residues.

The chain links TRBV6-6 to TRBJ1-2; no clear D. Per the germline V gene, CDR1 is MNHNY and CDR2 is SVGAGI (reference sequence). The CDR3 sequence is 13 residues long. Trimming removed 7 bases at V and 0 bases at J, with 9 bases between. CDR3 sequence (DNA): TGTGCCAGCAAGACCGAAGCTAACTATGGCTACACCTTC. This sequence encodes CASKTEANYGYTF.

The J gene is TRBJ2-5, the V gene TRBV5-1; TRBD1 or TRBD2 may be the D gene (5 bases each). From germline, CDR1 is SGHRS and CDR2 YFSETQ. V lost 6 bases to trimming and J lost 4 bases, with 16 bases between them. The CDR3 runs 14 residues. Here the CDR3 reads CASKMVGERETQYF. In nucleotides, the CDR3 is TGCGCCAGCAAAATGGTGGGGGAAAGAGAGACCCAGTACTTC.

V and J are TRBV10-3 and TRBJ1-5; D is unclear. Germline assignment: CDR1 ENHRY and CDR2 SYGVKD. V was pared by 4 bases and J by 4 bases, with 5 bases between. CDR3 length: 12 residues. CDR3 region: CAISGLNQPQHF. CDR3 nucleotide sequence: TGTGCCATCAGTGGACTGAATCAGCCCCAGCATTTT.

The chain carries TRBV5-8 and TRBJ1-5, with D perhaps TRBD1 (5 bases). The germline V gene encodes CDR1 SGHTS and CDR2 YDEGEE. V was shortened by 6 bases and J by 11 bases, with 21 bases between the two germline ends. The CDR3 spans 14 residues. In DNA, the CDR3 is TGTGCCAGCAACAGGTTCGGGTCCGGGGGAGCCCAGCATTTT. Amino acids: CASNRFGSGGAQHF.

This clone has only a few counts. This chain's CDR3 is CSVGTGGGSPLHF. The CDR3, as DNA: TGCAGCGTAGGGACAGGGGGCGGTTCACCCCTCCACTTT. This chain connects TRBV29-1 to TRBJ1-6, with 12 bases fitting TRBD1. The CDR3 loop spans 13 amino acids. V was clipped by 6 bases and J by 9 bases; unmatched bases: 3. CDR1 and CDR2 from the germline V gene are SQVTM and ANQGSEA.

V gene TRBV5-5 combines with J gene TRBJ1-2, with D uncertain. CDR3 length: 15 residues. Germline values: CDR1 SGHKS, CDR2 YYEKEE (reference sequence). V lost 2 bases and J 2 bases, leaving 13 bases between the germline ends. CDR3 coding DNA: TGTGCCAGCAGCTTAACGGACGGGCGGAACTATGGCTACACCTTC. Protein product: CASSLTDGRNYGYTF.